A selection of T cell receptor beta chains follows, all from one sample in a study of shared T cell receptors in the human thymus. Generated by immunoSEQ multiplex PCR, the TCRdb table keeps only in-frame clones and is missing some. The repertoire has under 700,000 clones, 78% of them found once; the top ten carry approximately 0.013%. These data also featured in a second study, about human thymus T cells.

Sequences were obtained from thymocytes. Source of these receptors: a boy younger than two with a congenital heart defect. Both conserved end residues are part of each CDR3. Each record gives: D gene, J gene, clone size, V gene, CDR3 DNA, CDR3 protein. A D gene is named only where the DNA matches it firmly. Expanded clones get a size class; other rows say once, few or many, or leave the size out.

D gene: -; J gene: TRBJ1-3; clone size: -; V gene: TRBV5-1; CDR3 DNA: TGCGCCAGCAGCGAGGACCCGACAGGATCCGGAAACACCATATATTTT; CDR3 protein: CASSEDPTGSGNTIYF
D gene: TRBD2; J gene: TRBJ2-1; clone size: -; V gene: TRBV7-9; CDR3 DNA: TGTGCCAGCAGCACCGCGACTAGCGGGTCTAACAATGAGCAGTTCTTC; CDR3 protein: CASSTATSGSNNEQFF
D gene: -; J gene: TRBJ2-2; clone size: -; V gene: TRBV29-1; CDR3 DNA: TGCAGCGTCCCGCGGGGCGGGACGAACACCGGGGAGCTGTTTTTT; CDR3 protein: CSVPRGGTNTGELFF
D gene: -; J gene: TRBJ1-5; clone size: -; V gene: TRBV7-2; CDR3 DNA: TGTGCCAGCAGCCCGTACGGCAGGAACCAAAGCAATCAGCCCCAGCATTTT; CDR3 protein: CASSPYGRNQSNQPQHF
D gene: -; J gene: TRBJ2-2; clone size: -; V gene: TRBV30; CDR3 DNA: TGTGCCTGGAGTGTACCTGGGCAGACAAACACCGGGGAGCTGTTTTTT; CDR3 protein: CAWSVPGQTNTGELFF
D gene: -; J gene: TRBJ2-5; clone size: -; V gene: TRBV5-1; CDR3 DNA: TGCGCCAGCAGCCCCGGGTCTGGGGGGATCCAAGAGACCCAGTACTTC; CDR3 protein: CASSPGSGGIQETQYF
D gene: TRBD1; J gene: TRBJ2-4; clone size: few; V gene: TRBV19; CDR3 DNA: TGTGCCAGTAGTATAGGTCCACCCGAACAGGGGCCAGCCAAAAACATTCAGTACTTC; CDR3 protein: CASSIGPPEQGPAKNIQYF
D gene: -; J gene: TRBJ1-1; clone size: -; V gene: TRBV5-1; CDR3 DNA: TGCGCCAGCAGCTTGTGTGCCATCCACGGGTGTACTGAAGCTTTCTTT; CDR3 protein: CASSLCAIHGCTEAFF
D gene: TRBD1; J gene: TRBJ1-5; clone size: -; V gene: TRBV4-2; CDR3 DNA: TGTGCCAGCAGCCTTACGACAGGGGGCGCCGGCAATCAGCCCCAGCATTTT; CDR3 protein: CASSLTTGGAGNQPQHF
D gene: -; J gene: TRBJ1-2; clone size: once; V gene: TRBV7-6; CDR3 DNA: TGTGCCAGCAGCTTCGCAGACCGTCGGGGGGGGAACTATGGCTACACCTTC; CDR3 protein: CASSFADRRGGNYGYTF